The 2 T cell receptor beta chains listed next were all sequenced from one sample in a study of STAT5B mutations in CD4+ large granular lymphocyte leukemia. The method was immunoSEQ multiplex PCR; TCRdb's version includes in-frame clones alone and lacks a portion of them. The table has tens of thousands of clones, more than 70% seen once. Sequenced material: CD4+ T cells from blood buffy coats. These TCRs come from a human donor in good health.

This clone was observed a few times. The chain combines TRBV7-2 with TRBJ2-7; 8 bases line up with TRBD2. Looked up from germline, CDR1 is SGHTA and CDR2 is FQGNSA. Unmatched junction bases numbered 3, after V lost 5 bases and J lost 3 bases. CDR3 length: 13 residues. The CDR3 coding sequence is TGTGCCAGCAGCAACAGCGGGGGCTACGAGCAGTACTTC. Residues: CASSNSGGYEQYF.

V gene TRBV28 combines with J gene TRBJ2-7; D possibly matches TRBD1 or TRBD2 (6 bases each). This CDR3 comprises 13 residues. Trimming stripped 7 bases from V and 3 bases from J, with 13 bases between. Germline values: CDR1 MDHEN, CDR2 SYDVKM. CDR3 sequence reads: CASTPGGVYEQYF. For the CDR3, the DNA is TGTGCCAGCACCCCCGGGGGCGTCTACGAGCAGTACTTC.